This T cell receptor (beta chain) originates from a study of patients and donors after allogeneic stem cell transplantation. J lost 1 base, V lost 5 bases, and 7 bases had no gene match. Germline lookup yields CDR1 SGHRS and CDR2 YFSETQ. The CDR3 sequence is 16 residues long. TCRdb itself ran the RT-PCR reads through MiXCR, one entry per CDR3 protein. The sample yields around 240,000 distinct CDR3 sequences, roughly 15% seen once. This TCR derives from a human donor who was either an allogeneic HSCT recipient or a stem cell or donor lymphocyte infusion donor (not recorded which). It is not recorded whose cells these are; they may come from a transplant donor. The sequenced material came from blood, either unsorted or a sorted T cell fraction (not recorded which). This chain connects TRBV5-1 to TRBJ1-4; 8 nucleotides match TRBD1. CDR3 in DNA: TGCGCCAGCAGAACGGACAGGGCTGTAACTAATGAAAAACTGTTTTTT. Residues: CASRTDRAVTNEKLFF. Using reference TRBV5-1 and TRBJ1-4 for the parts outside the CDR3, the full variable domain is KAGVTQTPRYLIKTRGQQVTLSCSPISGHRSVSWYQQTPGQGLQFLFEYFSETQRNKGNFPGRFSGRQFSNSRSEMNVSTLELGDSALYLCASRTDRAVTNEKLFFGSGTQLSVL.